The next 9 T cell receptor beta chains were all read from a single sample in a study of cytomegalovirus exposure and HLA in healthy donors. It was with 60 Vbeta and 13 Jbeta primers that the PCR ran. The method was immunoSEQ multiplex PCR; TCRdb's version includes in-frame clones alone and lacks a portion of them. Among 90,000 to 110,000 clones listed, around 63% were seen once. Sequencing input: PBMCs. These TCRs come from a man aged 25 to 40 in good health and CMV-seronegative.

The chain has TRBV11-2 and TRBJ1-2; D possibly corresponds to TRBD1 (6 bases). The germline V gene encodes CDR1 SGHAT and CDR2 FQNNGV. This CDR3 comprises 14 residues. V lost 6 bases and J lost 5, with 16 bases in between. As DNA, the CDR3 is TGTGCCAGCAGATCACAACAGGGATCATATGGCTACACCTTC. Translating it yields CASRSQQGSYGYTF.

The chain has TRBV28 and TRBJ1-5; maybe TRBD1 (6 bases). This CDR3 spans 14 amino acids. CDR1 and CDR2 (germline): MDHEN, SYDVKM. Trimming cost V 3 bases and J 4 bases, with 10 bases left between them. This CDR3 is CASSLRGANQPQHF. CDR3 DNA: TGTGCCAGCAGTTTGCGGGGGGCGAATCAGCCCCAGCATTTT.

This clone came up once. The chain has TRBV18 and TRBJ2-4; 9 bases align to TRBD1. CDR1 is KGHSH and CDR2 is LQKENI in the germline V gene. The V and J ends lost 3 bases and 2 bases, in that order; junction bases with no gene match: 2. This CDR3 region has 15 residues. CDR3 bases: TGTGCCAGCTCACCTACAGGGGGCCCCAAAAACATTCAGTACTTC. Translated, it gives CASSPTGGPKNIQYF.

This chain connects TRBV5-6 to TRBJ2-5, with no clear D. The germline V and J ends were trimmed by 0 bases and 5 bases, with 14 bases remaining between them. There are 15 residues in the CDR3. CDR1 SGHDT and CDR2 YYEEEE come from the germline V gene. Written as DNA, the CDR3 is TGTGCCAGCAGCTTGGCCGAGTACAGTGAGGAGACCCAGTACTTC. Translation gives CASSLAEYSEETQYF.

V and J are TRBV28 and TRBJ2-1, with a weak D call TRBD2 (5 bases). The CDR3 is 15 amino acids. V lost 4 bases and J 2 bases, leaving 12 bases between the germline ends. The V gene's germline CDR1 is MDHEN and CDR2 SYDVKM. CDR3 loop: CASSSTRAPYNEQFF. The CDR3 DNA follows: TGTGCCAGCAGTTCTACTAGGGCCCCCTACAATGAGCAGTTCTTC.

The CDR3 reads CASSQLRGTGGAPAGELFF. For the CDR3, the DNA is TGCGCCAGCAGCCAACTGAGGGGGACAGGGGGCGCCCCGGCCGGGGAGCTGTTTTTT. The rearrangement links TRBV4-3 to TRBJ2-2, with 12 positions matching TRBD1. CDR1 and CDR2 from the germline V gene are LGHNA and YSLEER. The length of the CDR3 is 19 residues. The V gene end was trimmed by 2 bases and the J gene end by 6 bases; junction bases not matched to a gene: 13.

V usage is TRBV6-6 and J usage is TRBJ1-2; the D is unclear. The CDR3 has 13 amino acids. Germline CDR1 reads MNHNY; CDR2 reads SVGAGI (reference sequence). V was pared by 7 bases and J by 0 bases, with 9 bases between. The CDR3 nucleotides read TGTGCCAGCATTCCAGGCCCTAACTATGGCTACACCTTC. Protein sequence: CASIPGPNYGYTF.

This chain connects TRBV27 to TRBJ2-1, with a tentative D call TRBD2 (5 bases). CDR1 is MNHEY and CDR2 is SMNVEV in the germline V gene (reference sequence). V was cut by 5 bases and J by 3 bases, with 11 bases left in between. The CDR3 sequence is 14 residues long. The CDR3 region has the DNA TGTGCCAGCAGTCCGACCGGGGTCTACAATGAGCAGTTCTTC. Amino acid sequence: CASSPTGVYNEQFF.

This chain links TRBV19 with TRBJ2-7; D may be TRBD1 (5 bases). CDR1 and CDR2 from the germline V gene are LNHDA and SQIVND (reference sequence). This CDR3 comprises 15 residues. V was cut by 2 bases and J by 2 bases, with 13 bases left in between. CDR3 nucleotides: TGTGCCAGTAGTATAAATCAAGGGGAACCCTACGAGCAGTACTTC. Translating gives CASSINQGEPYEQYF.